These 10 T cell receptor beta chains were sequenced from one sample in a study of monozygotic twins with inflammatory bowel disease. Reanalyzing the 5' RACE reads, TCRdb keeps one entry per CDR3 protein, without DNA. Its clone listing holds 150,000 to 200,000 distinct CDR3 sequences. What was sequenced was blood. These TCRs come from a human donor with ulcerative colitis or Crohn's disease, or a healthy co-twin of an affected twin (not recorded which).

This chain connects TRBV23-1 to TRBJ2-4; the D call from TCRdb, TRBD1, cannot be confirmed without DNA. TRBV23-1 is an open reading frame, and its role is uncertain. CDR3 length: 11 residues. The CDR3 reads CASSPLNIQYF.

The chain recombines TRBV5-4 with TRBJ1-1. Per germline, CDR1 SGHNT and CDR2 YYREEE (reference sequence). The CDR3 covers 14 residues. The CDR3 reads CASSLELGNTEAFF.

The CDR3 is CASSLGGQSRGTYEQYF. This sequence joins TRBV5-5 and TRBJ2-7; TCRdb's assignment of TRBD2 cannot be checked, as there is no DNA. The CDR3 has 17 amino acids. The germline V gene has CDR1 SGHKS and CDR2 YYEKEE (reference sequence).

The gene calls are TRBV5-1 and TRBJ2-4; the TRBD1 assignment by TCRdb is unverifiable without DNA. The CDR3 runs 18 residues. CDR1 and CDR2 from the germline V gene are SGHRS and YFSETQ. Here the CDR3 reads CASSLMTRDRRAKNMQYF.

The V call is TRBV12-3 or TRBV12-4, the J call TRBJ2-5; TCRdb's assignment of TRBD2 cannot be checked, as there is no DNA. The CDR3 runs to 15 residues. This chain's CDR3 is CASSSGLAGPETQYF.

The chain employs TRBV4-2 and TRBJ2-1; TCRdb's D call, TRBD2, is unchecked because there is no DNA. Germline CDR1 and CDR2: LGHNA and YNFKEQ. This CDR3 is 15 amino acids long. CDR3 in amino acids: CASSQEITSRNEQFF.

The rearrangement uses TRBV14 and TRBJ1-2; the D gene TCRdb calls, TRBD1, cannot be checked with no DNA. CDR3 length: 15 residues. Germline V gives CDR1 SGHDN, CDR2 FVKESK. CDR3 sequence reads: CASSPRYGTAESYTF.

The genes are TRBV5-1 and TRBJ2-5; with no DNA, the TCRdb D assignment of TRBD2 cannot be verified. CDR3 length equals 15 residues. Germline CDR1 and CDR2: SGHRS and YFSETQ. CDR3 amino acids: CASSFTSGSGETQYF.

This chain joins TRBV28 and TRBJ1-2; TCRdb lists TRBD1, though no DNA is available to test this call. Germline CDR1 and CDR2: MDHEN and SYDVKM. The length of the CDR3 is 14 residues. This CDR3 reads CASLLRDRDAGYTF.

Here the CDR3 reads CASSHAGQGLFGNTIYF. V and J are TRBV12-3 or TRBV12-4 and TRBJ1-3; as DNA is missing, the TRBD1 call by TCRdb cannot be tested. The CDR3 contains 17 residues.